This T cell receptor (beta chain) was identified in a study of vaccination and CD4 T cells after COVID-19. Study results and caveats: Convalescent patients saw a median approximately 90% of their reactive clones show up only after vaccination.

With the Oncomine TCR Beta short-read assay, DNA from cultured CD4+ T cells was sequenced. Researchers extracted genomic DNA from CD4+ T cells that had been cultured. MiXCR, run by TCRdb on the PCR reads, gives a single entry per CDR3 protein. The sample includes about 25,000 distinct CDR3 sequences, more than 35% of them seen just once. Treatment given: roughly ten-day PBMC culture with coronavirus spike peptide pools or control peptides (ViraFEST assay). Cells received half-medium changes with fresh IL-2 medium on days 3 and 7. This clonotype was seen a few times. Its target is not known. Germline CDR1 reads DFQATT; CDR2 reads SNEGSKA (reference sequence). CDR3 length: 15 residues. Trimming removed 4 bases at V and 2 bases at J, with 16 bases between.

V is TRBV20-1 and J is TRBJ2-3; D uncertain. The sequencing input was CD4+ T cells from blood, cultured in vitro. This sequence originates from a human donor who had recovered from COVID-19. CDR3 DNA sequence: TGCAGTGCTACGCAAAGTTCTACATCCACAGATACGCAGTATTTT. Its translation: CSATQSSTSTDTQYF.